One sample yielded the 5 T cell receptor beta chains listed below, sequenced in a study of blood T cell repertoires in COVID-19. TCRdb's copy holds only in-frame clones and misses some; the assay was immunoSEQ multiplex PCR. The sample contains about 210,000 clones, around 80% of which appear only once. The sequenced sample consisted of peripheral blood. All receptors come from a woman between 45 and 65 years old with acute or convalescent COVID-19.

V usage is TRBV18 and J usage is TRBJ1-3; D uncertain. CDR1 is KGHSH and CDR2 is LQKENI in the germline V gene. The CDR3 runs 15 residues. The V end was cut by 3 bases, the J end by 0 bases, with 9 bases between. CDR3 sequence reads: CASSPESSSGNTIYF. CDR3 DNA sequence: TGTGCCAGCTCACCGGAGTCCTCCTCTGGAAACACCATATATTTT.

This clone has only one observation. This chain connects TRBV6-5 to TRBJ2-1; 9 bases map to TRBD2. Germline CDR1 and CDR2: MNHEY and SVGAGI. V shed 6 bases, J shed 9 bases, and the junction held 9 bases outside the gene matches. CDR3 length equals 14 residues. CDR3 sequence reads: CASRSGRTSGEQFF. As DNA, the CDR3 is TGTGCCAGCAGGAGCGGGAGGACATCGGGTGAGCAGTTCTTC.

In DNA, the CDR3 is TGTGCCAGCAGCTTGGGGCTAGCGGGAGATACGCAGTATTTT. Protein product: CASSLGLAGDTQYF. The genes are TRBV11-2 and TRBJ2-3, with 8 bases lining up with TRBD2. The CDR3 loop spans 14 amino acids. V trimming: 3 bases; J trimming: 5 bases; junction bases outside the gene matches: 4. Per germline, CDR1 SGHAT and CDR2 FQNNGV.

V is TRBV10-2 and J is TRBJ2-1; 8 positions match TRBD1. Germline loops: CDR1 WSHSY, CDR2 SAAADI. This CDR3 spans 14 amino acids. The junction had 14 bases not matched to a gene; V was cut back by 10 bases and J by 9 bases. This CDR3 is CATETFGQGGEQFF. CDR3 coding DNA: TGCGCCACCGAGACCTTTGGACAGGGCGGTGAGCAGTTCTTC.

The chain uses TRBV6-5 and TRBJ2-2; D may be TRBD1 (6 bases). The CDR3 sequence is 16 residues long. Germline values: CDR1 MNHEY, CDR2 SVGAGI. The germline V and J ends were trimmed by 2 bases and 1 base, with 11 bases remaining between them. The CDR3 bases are TGTGCCAGCAGTTACCCGGGACACCTGAACACCGGGGAGCTGTTTTTT. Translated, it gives CASSYPGHLNTGELFF.